Shown below are 20 T cell receptor beta chains from a single sample sequenced in a study of cytomegalovirus exposure and HLA in healthy donors. The PCR contained 60 Vbeta and 13 Jbeta primers. Assay: immunoSEQ multiplex PCR; the TCRdb copy retains only in-frame clones and omits some. This sample has approximately 220,000 clones, with about 75% found just once. Sequenced sample: PBMCs. The receptors were gathered from a male donor in good health and CMV-seronegative.

The CDR3 DNA reads TGTGCCAGCAGCGGACGGACAGGGGTTTCCTATGGCTACACCTTC. This gives the protein CASSGRTGVSYGYTF. V usage is TRBV9 and J usage is TRBJ1-2; TRBD1 matches 9 bases. The V segment lost 3 bases and the J segment 4 bases; nucleotides outside the gene matches: 7. This CDR3 spans 15 amino acids. The germline gives CDR1 SGDLS, CDR2 YYNGEE.

V usage is TRBV29-1 and J usage is TRBJ1-2; TRBD1 might be the D (6 bases). Germline CDR1 SQVTM, CDR2 ANQGSEA. The CDR3 sequence is 13 residues long. V was cut by 2 bases and J by 5 bases, with 12 bases left in between. CDR3 in amino acids: CSVEQGMGYGYTF. The CDR3 region has the DNA TGCAGCGTTGAACAGGGGATGGGTTATGGCTACACCTTC.

The chain carries TRBV30 and TRBJ2-1; 7 nucleotides agree with TRBD1. With V trimmed by 1 base and J by 3 bases, 6 bases remained unmatched. Germline V gene lookup returns CDR1 GTSNPN and CDR2 SVGIG (reference sequence). The CDR3 totals 15 residues. The CDR3 reads CAWSAGAGGYNEQFF. In DNA, the CDR3 is TGTGCCTGGAGTGCAGGGGCAGGGGGCTACAATGAGCAGTTCTTC. Full variable domain (outside the CDR3, taken from reference TRBV30 and TRBJ2-1): SQTIHQWPATLVQPVGSPLSLECTVEGTSNPNLYWYRQAAGRGLQLLFYSVGIGQISSEVPQNLSASRPQDRQFILSSKKLLLSDSGFYLCAWSAGAGGYNEQFFGPGTRLTVL.

The chain employs TRBV4-3 and TRBJ2-7, with 10 bases lining up with TRBD2. This CDR3 comprises 18 residues. Germline V gives CDR1 LGHNA, CDR2 YSLEER. Trimming cost V 0 bases and J 4 bases; bases outside gene matches: 12. CDR3 loop: CASSQDDMKLAGLYEQYF. As DNA, the CDR3 is TGCGCCAGCAGCCAAGATGACATGAAACTAGCGGGGTTATACGAGCAGTACTTC.

This chain joins TRBV5-1 and TRBJ2-3; D unresolved. CDR3 length: 14 amino acids. Germline V gene lookup returns CDR1 SGHRS and CDR2 YFSETQ. Trimming removed 2 bases from V and 1 base from J, with 8 bases in between. The CDR3 nucleotides read TGCGCCAGCAGCTTTGAACTGGGCACAGATACGCAGTATTTT. Its translation is CASSFELGTDTQYF. Full variable domain (remainder filled in from reference TRBV5-1 and TRBJ2-3): KAGVTQTPRYLIKTRGQQVTLSCSPISGHRSVSWYQQTPGQGLQFLFEYFSETQRNKGNFPGRFSGRQFSNSRSEMNVSTLELGDSALYLCASSFELGTDTQYFGPGTRLTVL.

This clone was seen a single time. This chain joins TRBV28 and TRBJ1-1; possibly TRBD1 for D (6 bases). CDR1 is MDHEN, CDR2 SYDVKM, per germline. This CDR3 region has 15 residues. Trimming stripped 5 bases from V and 1 base from J, with 14 bases between. The CDR3 nucleotides read TGTGCCAGCAGTCTACAGTGGGGGCGGAACACTGAAGCTTTCTTT. Encoded protein: CASSLQWGRNTEAFF.

The CDR3: CASSLEGGGGFGYGYTF. The DNA of the CDR3 is TGTGCCAGCAGCTTGGAGGGAGGTGGGGGGTTCGGCTATGGCTACACCTTC. The chain recombines TRBV5-5 with TRBJ1-2; D perhaps matches TRBD1 (5 bases). This CDR3 spans 17 amino acids. V shed 0 bases and J shed 4 bases, with 19 bases lying between them. The germline V gene encodes CDR1 SGHKS and CDR2 YYEKEE (reference sequence).

As concerns this clone: One end of the junction varies from germline; a read error may be responsible. The identical CDR3 is also encoded by other nucleotide sequences in the sample. The rearrangement joins TRBV30 to TRBJ2-3, with TRBD1 identical over 8 bases. Per germline, CDR1 GTSNPN and CDR2 SVGIG (reference sequence). The CDR3 is 14 amino acids. The chain's CDR3 is CAWSLDRASNTQYF. CDR3 DNA sequence: TGTGCTTGGAGTTTGGACAGGGCCTCAAATACGCAGTATTTT.

This chain connects TRBV30 to TRBJ2-1, with D possibly TRBD2 on 5 matching bases. The germline V gene has CDR1 GTSNPN and CDR2 SVGIG (reference sequence). V lost 0 bases to trimming and J lost 3 bases, with 15 bases between them. This CDR3 has 16 amino acids. DNA of the CDR3: TGTGCCTGGAGTGTACCTGGGAGTCTAGTCTACAATGAGCAGTTCTTC. Residues: CAWSVPGSLVYNEQFF.

This chain links TRBV7-2 with TRBJ2-5, with TRBD2 identical over 10 bases. V lost 1 base and J lost 1; bases outside the gene matches: 12. From germline, CDR1 is SGHTA and CDR2 FQGNSA. This CDR3 spans 19 amino acids. In nucleotides, the CDR3 is TGTGCCAGCAGCTTAGTGGGTAGCGGGGGGCATACCTTCCAAGAGACCCAGTACTTC. This sequence encodes CASSLVGSGGHTFQETQYF.

The chain combines TRBV30 with TRBJ1-2; TRBD1 matches at 7 bases. Trimming took 7 bases from V and 4 from J; bases not matched to a gene: 9. Germline V gene data show CDR1 as GTSNPN and CDR2 as SVGIG (reference sequence). This CDR3 spans 13 amino acids. The CDR3 is CASSKRDSYGYTF. CDR3 sequence (DNA): TGTGCCTCCTCTAAACGGGACAGCTATGGCTACACCTTC.

This clone occurred a few times. The chain is built from TRBV4-3 and TRBJ2-1; 7 nucleotides match TRBD1. The length of the CDR3 is 15 residues. The V segment lost 1 base and the J segment 3 bases; nucleotides outside the gene matches: 3. CDR1 and CDR2 (germline): LGHNA, YSLEER. CDR3 region: CASSQVDRDYNEQFF. Here the CDR3 DNA reads TGCGCCAGCAGCCAAGTTGACAGGGACTACAATGAGCAGTTCTTC.

This chain uses TRBV30 with TRBJ1-5, with D uncertain. Per the germline V gene, CDR1 is GTSNPN and CDR2 is SVGIG (reference sequence). The V end was cut by 0 bases, the J end by 5 bases, with 14 bases between. CDR3 length: 15 amino acids. The CDR3 region is CAWSVKLQPDQPQHF. CDR3 bases: TGTGCCTGGAGTGTAAAATTACAGCCAGATCAGCCCCAGCATTTT.

This clone was seen a few times. This chain uses TRBV5-4 with TRBJ2-3; no clear D. Germline V lookup: CDR1 SGHNT, CDR2 YYREEE (reference sequence). The CDR3 has 14 residues. V was cut by 0 bases and J by 2 bases, with 7 bases left in between. The CDR3 DNA sequence: TGTGCCAGCAGCTTGGGCTACTACACAGATACGCAGTATTTT. Protein sequence: CASSLGYYTDTQYF.

The chain is built from TRBV7-8 and TRBJ1-5; no reliable D call. The CDR3 runs to 14 residues. The germline V and J ends were trimmed by 1 base and 2 bases, with 6 bases remaining between them. Germline values: CDR1 SGHVS, CDR2 FQNEAQ. The CDR3 loop is CASSLGQRNQPQHF. The DNA of the CDR3 is TGTGCCAGCAGCTTAGGACAACGCAATCAGCCCCAGCATTTT.

The V gene is TRBV5-1, the J gene TRBJ2-5, with 11 bases lining up with TRBD1. The germline V gene has CDR1 SGHRS and CDR2 YFSETQ. The CDR3 length is 14 residues. Losses at the gene ends were 4 bases for V and 7 bases for J; bases not matched to a gene: 6. The CDR3 DNA reads as TGCGCCAGCAGCGGGGGACAGGGGGAGGTGACCCAGTACTTC. Translation gives CASSGGQGEVTQYF.

This chain links TRBV7-9 with TRBJ2-6; 11 bases line up with TRBD1. This CDR3 spans 17 amino acids. Germline values: CDR1 SEHNR, CDR2 FQNEAQ (reference sequence). The V gene end was trimmed by 5 bases and the J gene end by 0 bases; junction bases not matched to a gene: 3. For the CDR3, the DNA is TGTGCCAGCAGCCCGGACAGGGGGCCCTCTGGGGCCAACGTCCTGACTTTC. As protein: CASSPDRGPSGANVLTF.

The V call is TRBV5-1, the J call TRBJ1-1; 9 bases fit TRBD1. Unmatched junction bases numbered 6, after V lost 4 bases and J lost 5 bases. Germline-derived CDR1 and CDR2 are SGHRS and YFSETQ. The CDR3 contains 14 residues. Written as DNA, the CDR3 is TGCGCCAGCAGCGTACAGGGGGCTGGTACTGAAGCTTTCTTT. Translation gives CASSVQGAGTEAFF. The complete variable domain, with remaining parts taken from reference TRBV5-1 and TRBJ1-1, reads KAGVTQTPRYLIKTRGQQVTLSCSPISGHRSVSWYQQTPGQGLQFLFEYFSETQRNKGNFPGRFSGRQFSNSRSEMNVSTLELGDSALYLCASSVQGAGTEAFFGQGTRLTVV.

The chain employs TRBV27 and TRBJ2-2; tentatively, D is TRBD1 (6 bases). V was cut by 0 bases and J by 5 bases, with 10 bases left in between. Germline V CDR1 and CDR2: MNHEY, SMNVEV (reference sequence). The CDR3 has 15 residues. The CDR3, as DNA: TGTGCCAGCAGTTTATCCAGGGGTGGGACCGGGGAGCTGTTTTTT. It translates to CASSLSRGGTGELFF.

The chain employs TRBV10-1 and TRBJ2-3; 11 bases line up with TRBD2. V shed 3 bases, J shed 1 base, and the junction held 3 bases outside the gene matches. There are 16 residues in the CDR3. The germline V gene encodes CDR1 WNHNN and CDR2 SYGVQD (reference sequence). The CDR3 DNA follows: TGCGCCAGCAGTGACCGGGGACTAGCGGGCACAGATACGCAGTATTTT. Amino acid sequence: CASSDRGLAGTDTQYF.